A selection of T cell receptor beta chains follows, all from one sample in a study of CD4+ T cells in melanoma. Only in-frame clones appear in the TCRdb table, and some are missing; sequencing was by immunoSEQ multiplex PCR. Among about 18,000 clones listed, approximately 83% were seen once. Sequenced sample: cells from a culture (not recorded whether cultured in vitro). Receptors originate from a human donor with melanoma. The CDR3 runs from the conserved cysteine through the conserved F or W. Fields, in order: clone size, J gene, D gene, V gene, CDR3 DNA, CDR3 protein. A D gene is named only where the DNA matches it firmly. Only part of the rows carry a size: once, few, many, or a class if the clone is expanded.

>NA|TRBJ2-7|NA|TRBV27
TGTGCCAGCAGTTCCCCCGGGACGGATACCTACGAGCAGTACTTC
CASSSPGTDTYEQYF
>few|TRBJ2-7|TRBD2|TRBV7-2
TGTGCCAGCGGGGGGGAGGCCTACGAGCAGTACTTC
CASGGEAYEQYF
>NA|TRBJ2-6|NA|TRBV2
TGTGCCAGCAGACGGATCTCTGGGGCCAACGTCCTGACTTTC
CASRRISGANVLTF
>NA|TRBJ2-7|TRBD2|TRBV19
TGTGCCAGTAGTCCCCGAAGCGGGACCGCCGGGTACGAGCAGTACTTC
CASSPRSGTAGYEQYF
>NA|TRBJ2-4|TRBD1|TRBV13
TGTGCCAGCAGCTTAGGGACAGGGATCCCGAAAAACATTCAGTACTTC
CASSLGTGIPKNIQYF
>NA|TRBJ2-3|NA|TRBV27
TGTGCCAGCGGTGAATCGAGGCATTTCACCCGAGGGGACACAGATACGCAGTATTTT
CASGESRHFTRGDTDTQYF
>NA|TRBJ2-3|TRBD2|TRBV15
TGTGCCACCAGCAGAGTAAGGGCGGGGGGGCAAGGAGATACGCAGTATTTT
CATSRVRAGGQGDTQYF
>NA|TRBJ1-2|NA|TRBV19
TGTGCCAGTAATGTCAGATTGGACCTCGGGGGAGGCTACACCTTC
CASNVRLDLGGGYTF
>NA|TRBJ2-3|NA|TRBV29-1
TGCAGCGTTGAGGACCACACAGATACGCAGTATTTT
CSVEDHTDTQYF
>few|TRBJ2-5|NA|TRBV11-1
TGTGCCAGCAGCTTAGGGGGGAGTGCGACCCAGTACTTC
CASSLGGSATQYF
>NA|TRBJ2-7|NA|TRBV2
TGTGCCAGCAGTGAAACACAGTTAATCACCTACGAGCAGTACTTC
CASSETQLITYEQYF
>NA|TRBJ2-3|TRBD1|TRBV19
TGTGCCAGTAGTATGACAGGGGCAGGCACAGATACGCAGTATTTT
CASSMTGAGTDTQYF
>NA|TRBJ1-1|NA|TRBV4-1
TGCGCCAGCAGCCAAGTGTGGACAGAAGTCCATCGTTACCCTGAAGCTTTCTTT
CASSQVWTEVHRYPEAFF
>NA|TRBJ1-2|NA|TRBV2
TGTGCCAGCAGTGTTAGTACGCCGGGCTACACCTTC
CASSVSTPGYTF
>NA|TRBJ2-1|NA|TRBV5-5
TGTGCCAGCAGCTTGGGGGACTCTTACAATGAGCAGTTCTTC
CASSLGDSYNEQFF
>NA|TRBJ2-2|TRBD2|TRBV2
TGTGCCAGCTCGGGTCAGGGAGGGGCGAACACCGGGGAGCTGTTTTTT
CASSGQGGANTGELFF
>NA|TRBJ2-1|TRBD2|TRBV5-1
TGCGCCAGCAGCTCTCCCAATAGCGGGGGCTACAATGAGCAGTTCTTC
CASSSPNSGGYNEQFF
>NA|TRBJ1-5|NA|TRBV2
TGTGCCAGCAGTGAATCTTACAGGTTGGAGCCCCAGCATTTT
CASSESYRLEPQHF
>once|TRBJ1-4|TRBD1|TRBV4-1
TGCGCCAGCAGCCAATACCGACAGGGTGAAAAACTGTTTTTT
CASSQYRQGEKLFF
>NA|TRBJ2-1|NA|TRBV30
TGTGCCTGCAATACAGGTCGCGGGTCTATTGCCGGTGAGCAGTTCTTC
CACNTGRGSIAGEQFF
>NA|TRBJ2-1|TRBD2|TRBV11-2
TGTGCCAGCAGATACGGAGCGGGGGACTCCTACAATGAGCAGTTCTTC
CASRYGAGDSYNEQFF
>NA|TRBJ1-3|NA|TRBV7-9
TGTGCCAGCAGCTTCCGGAGGTCCGGAAACACCATATATTTT
CASSFRRSGNTIYF
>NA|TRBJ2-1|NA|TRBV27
TGTGCCAGCAACCGCCCACGACGGGAGAGCTCCTACAATGAGCAGTTCTTC
CASNRPRRESSYNEQFF
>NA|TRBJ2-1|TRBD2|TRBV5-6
TGTGCCAGCAGCTTGGCACTAGCGCCGACCTACAATGAGCAGTTCTTC
CASSLALAPTYNEQFF
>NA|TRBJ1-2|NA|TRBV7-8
TGTGCCAGCAGCCCGTACGGGCTTAACTATGGCTACACCTTC
CASSPYGLNYGYTF
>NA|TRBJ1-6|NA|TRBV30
TGTGCCTGGAGTGTACCGGGGAATTCACCCCTCCACTTT
CAWSVPGNSPLHF
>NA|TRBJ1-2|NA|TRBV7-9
TGTGCCAGCAGCTTAAGAGGGGCTGTTTCTGGCTACACCTTC
CASSLRGAVSGYTF
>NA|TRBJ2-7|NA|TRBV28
TGTGCCAGCAGAAGTAGCTACGAGCAGTACTTC
CASRSSYEQYF
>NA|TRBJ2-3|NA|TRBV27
TGTGCCAGCATGGCTAGTGGTCCAGATACGCAGTATTTT
CASMASGPDTQYF
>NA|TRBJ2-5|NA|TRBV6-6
TGTGCCAGCACCCGCACTTGGTACCAAGAGACCCAGTACTTC
CASTRTWYQETQYF
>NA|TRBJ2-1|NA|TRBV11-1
TGTGCCAGCAGCTTAGCCAGGACCGGCTACAATGAGCAGTTCTTC
CASSLARTGYNEQFF
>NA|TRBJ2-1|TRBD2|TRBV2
TGTGCCGGCTCCGGGACTATCCGATACAATGAGCAGTTCTTC
CAGSGTIRYNEQFF
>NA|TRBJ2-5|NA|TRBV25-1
TGTGCCAGCAGTGGGTCAGGGGTCAGAGAGACCCAGTACTTC
CASSGSGVRETQYF
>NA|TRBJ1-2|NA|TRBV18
TGTGCCAGCTCACCTGGGGACAACTATGGCTACACCTTC
CASSPGDNYGYTF
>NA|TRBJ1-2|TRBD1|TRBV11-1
TGTGCCAGCAGCTCGGGACAGGGGATCCTTGGCTACACCTTC
CASSSGQGILGYTF
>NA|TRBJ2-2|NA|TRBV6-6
TGTGCCAGCCAAGGAGGGGTGGGCACCGGGGAGCTGTTTTTT
CASQGGVGTGELFF
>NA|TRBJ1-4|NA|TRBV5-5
TGTGCCAGCAGCTTGGGGAGCGGGGGGCGTGGAACTAATGAAAAACTGTTTTTT
CASSLGSGGRGTNEKLFF
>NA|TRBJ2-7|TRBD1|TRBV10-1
TGCGCCAACGCCGGTGGGACAGGAGATGCTGGCGAGCAGTACTTC
CANAGGTGDAGEQYF
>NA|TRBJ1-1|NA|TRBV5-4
TGTGCCAGCAGCTTCCGTTACAGCACTGAAGCTTTCTTT
CASSFRYSTEAFF
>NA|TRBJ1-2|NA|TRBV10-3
TGTGCCATCAGTTCATTGGGCCTGGGGGACGGCTACACCTTC
CAISSLGLGDGYTF
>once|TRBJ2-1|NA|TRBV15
TGTGCCACCAGCAGAGGGGGGGGGCCCCTCCCCAATGAGCAGTTCTTC
CATSRGGGPLPNEQFF
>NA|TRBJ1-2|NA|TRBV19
TGTGCCAGTACCCTTCGGGTTTCTTCACTTGGTGACTATGGCTACACCTTC
CASTLRVSSLGDYGYTF
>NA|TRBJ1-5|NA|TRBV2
TGTGCCAGCATCGCCAACAACCCCAGCAATCAGCCCCAGCATTTT
CASIANNPSNQPQHF
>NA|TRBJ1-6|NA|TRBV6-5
TGTGCCAGCAGTTACTCATCTATTCGTCGCGATTCACCCCTCCACTTT
CASSYSSIRRDSPLHF
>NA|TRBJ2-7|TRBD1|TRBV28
TGTGCCACCACGGGTCCCGGGACAGGGGCAGAGGGCGAGCAGTACTTC
CATTGPGTGAEGEQYF
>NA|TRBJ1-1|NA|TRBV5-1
TGCGCCAGCAGCCAAGGCCAGGCAGGAACGAACACTGAAGCTTTCTTT
CASSQGQAGTNTEAFF
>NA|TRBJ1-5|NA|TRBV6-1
TGTGCCAGCAGTGAGCCGGGGTATAGCAATCAGCCCCAGCATTTT
CASSEPGYSNQPQHF
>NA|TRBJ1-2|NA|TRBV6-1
TGTGCCAGCACTCGAAGCTTCTATGGCTACACCTTC
CASTRSFYGYTF
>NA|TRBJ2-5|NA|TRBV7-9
TGTGCCAGCAGCTTAGCGTGGGCGAGCCGAGAGACCCAGTACTTC
CASSLAWASRETQYF
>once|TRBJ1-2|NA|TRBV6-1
TGTGCCAGCAGCCCTGGACGAAGTGGGGAGGCTGGCTACACCTTC
CASSPGRSGEAGYTF
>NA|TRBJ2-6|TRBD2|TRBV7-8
TGTGCCAGCAGCTTAGGGGGAGGGCGGGGAAGCGGGGCCAACGTCCTGACTTTC
CASSLGGGRGSGANVLTF
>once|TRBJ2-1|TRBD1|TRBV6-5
TGTGCCAGCATCGGGACAGCTCACAATGAGCAGTTCTTC
CASIGTAHNEQFF
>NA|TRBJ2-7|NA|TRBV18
TGTGCCAGCTCAGGTCCGCGAGCGGCCAAGTTCTACGAGCAGTACTTC
CASSGPRAAKFYEQYF
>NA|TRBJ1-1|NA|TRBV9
TGTGCCAGCAACGAACAACCGAGCACTGAAGCTTTCTTT
CASNEQPSTEAFF
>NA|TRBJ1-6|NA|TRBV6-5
TGTGCCAGCAGTTACTCCTGGTCCTATAATTCACCCCTCCACTTT
CASSYSWSYNSPLHF